These 22 T cell receptor beta chains were sequenced from one sample in a study of T cell responses to AZD1222 COVID-19 vaccine. Here immunoSEQ multiplex PCR was the method, and the copy in TCRdb shows in-frame clones only, minus some. The sample records 100,000 to 150,000 clones, roughly 91% being singletons. This sample comprised peripheral blood, obtained on day 0 of MenACWY control vaccination. All receptors come from an adult in good health.

The V and J genes are TRBV3-1 (or the pseudogene TRBV3-2) and TRBJ1-3, with TRBD1 as a possible D gene (5 bases). Germline V gives CDR1 LGHDT, CDR2 YNNKEL (reference sequence). V lost 1 base and J lost 0, with 7 bases in between. The CDR3 spans 15 residues. The CDR3 region is CASSQGQGSGNTIYF. CDR3 sequence (DNA): TGTGCCAGCAGCCAAGGCCAGGGCTCTGGAAACACCATATATTTT.

The V gene is TRBV15, the J gene TRBJ1-3, with D tentatively TRBD1 (5 bases). The CDR3 covers 17 residues. Trimming took off 1 base at V and 0 bases at J, with 13 bases between the two ends. The V gene's germline CDR1 is LNHNV and CDR2 YYDKDF (reference sequence). Written as DNA, the CDR3 is TGTGCCACCAGCAGAGTATGGCAGGGCGACTCTGGAAACACCATATATTTT. This codes for CATSRVWQGDSGNTIYF.

The chain couples TRBV21-1 to TRBJ2-7; no check of the table's D call, TRBD2, against the DNA was made. TRBV21-1 is a pseudogene. The CDR3 is made up of 15 amino acids. The CDR3 DNA reads TGTGCCAGCAGCAAATTGGGACTAGCGTCTGTCGAGCAGTACTTC. This translates into CASSKLGLASVEQYF.

The chain recombines TRBV9 with TRBJ2-7, with 7 bases matching TRBD2. The CDR3 length is 15 residues. V shed 1 base and J 7 bases; nucleotides not matched to a gene: 11. Germline V gives CDR1 SGDLS, CDR2 YYNGEE. CDR3 residues: CASSVRTGRGVEQYF. The CDR3 DNA is TGTGCCAGCAGCGTAAGGACGGGCCGGGGGGTGGAGCAGTACTTC.

The chain combines TRBV4-2 with TRBJ2-4; the D gene is possibly TRBD1 (6 bases). This CDR3 is built from 18 residues. CDR1 is LGHNA and CDR2 is YNFKEQ in the germline V gene. V lost 0 bases, J lost 1 base, and 16 bases lay in between. The CDR3 region is CASSQDHKATGAKNIQYF. For the CDR3, the DNA is TGTGCCAGCAGCCAAGATCATAAGGCCACAGGGGCCAAAAACATTCAGTACTTC.

V and J are TRBV15 and TRBJ1-6, with a tentative D call TRBD1 (5 bases). CDR1 and CDR2 from the germline V gene are LNHNV and YYDKDF (reference sequence). Trimming removed 9 bases at V and 4 bases at J, with 7 bases between. CDR3 length: 12 amino acids. This CDR3 is CATGRYNSPLHF. The DNA for the CDR3 is TGTGCCACGGGGCGGTATAATTCACCCCTCCACTTT.

The chain uses TRBV30 and TRBJ1-4; the D gene is possibly TRBD1 (6 bases). V lost 2 bases to trimming and J lost 5 bases, with 15 bases between them. Germline V gives CDR1 GTSNPN, CDR2 SVGIG (reference sequence). The CDR3 sequence is 15 residues long. This CDR3 is CAWSISQGRNEKLFF. CDR3 bases: TGTGCCTGGAGTATATCACAGGGACGGAATGAAAAACTGTTTTTT.

This chain joins TRBV10-1 and TRBJ2-5, with a possible D match to TRBD2 (5 bases). The V gene lost 6 bases and the J gene lost 5 bases, with 25 bases spanning the gap. The CDR3 has 17 amino acids. The germline V gene encodes CDR1 WNHNN and CDR2 SYGVQD (reference sequence). This CDR3 is CASREKDPRRPPETQYF. The CDR3, as DNA: TGCGCCAGCAGGGAGAAAGATCCTAGGAGGCCCCCGGAGACCCAGTACTTC.

With regard to this clone: The junction shows a germline mismatch at one end, possibly a read error. The chain employs TRBV4-2 and TRBJ2-1; 10 bases are shared with TRBD2. CDR1 and CDR2 (germline): LGHNA, YNFKEQ. This CDR3 has 15 amino acids. The CDR3 sequence: CASTQAGGPRNEQFF. In DNA, the CDR3 is TGTGCCAGCACCCAAGCGGGAGGGCCGAGAAATGAGCAGTTCTTC.

As DNA, the CDR3 is TGTGCCAGCAGCTTAGTTGGCGGCACCGGGGAGCTGTTTTTT. Its protein product is CASSLVGGTGELFF. V usage is TRBV7-9 and J usage is TRBJ2-2; D is unresolved. The germline V and J ends were trimmed by 1 base and 4 bases, with 7 bases remaining between them. The CDR3 length is 14 residues. Germline assignment: CDR1 SEHNR and CDR2 FQNEAQ (reference sequence).

The chain couples TRBV9 to TRBJ2-1, with D perhaps matching TRBD1 or TRBD2 (5 bases each). The CDR3 has 17 amino acids. The germline V and J ends were trimmed by 4 bases and 7 bases, with 24 bases remaining between them. CDR1 is SGDLS and CDR2 is YYNGEE in the germline V gene. CDR3 sequence reads: CASSRTWGSDLWNEQFF. The DNA of the CDR3 is TGTGCCAGCAGCCGAACATGGGGGAGCGACCTCTGGAATGAGCAGTTCTTC.

CDR3 sequence (DNA): TGTGCCAGCCGGACTAGCGGCACAGATACGCAGTATTTT. Translated: CASRTSGTDTQYF. The V call is TRBV6-5, the J call TRBJ2-3; 9 bases align to TRBD2. The CDR3 covers 13 residues. Germline V lookup: CDR1 MNHEY, CDR2 SVGAGI. V gave up 8 bases and J gave up 1 base; unmatched junction bases: 1.

CDR3 protein: CASSLPPDEKLFF. The CDR3 nucleotides read TGTGCCAGCAGCTTACCCCCGGATGAAAAACTGTTTTTT. J is TRBJ1-4 and V is TRBV7-9; D unclear. CDR1 and CDR2 from the germline V gene are SEHNR and FQNEAQ (reference sequence). Trimming cost V 2 bases and J 6 bases, with 7 bases left between them. CDR3 length equals 13 residues.

V usage is TRBV5-4 and J usage is TRBJ2-5, with 10 bases lining up with TRBD1. Trimming took 0 bases from V and 4 from J; bases not matched to a gene: 6. Germline V CDR1 and CDR2: SGHNT, YYREEE (reference sequence). The CDR3 spans 16 residues. The CDR3 loop is CASSLGAGQGRETQYF. DNA for the CDR3: TGTGCCAGCAGCTTGGGGGCGGGACAGGGGCGAGAGACCCAGTACTTC.

The genes are TRBV6-2 or TRBV6-3 and TRBJ2-1; TRBD2 agrees at 9 bases. Germline lookup yields CDR1 MNHEY and CDR2 SVGEGT. This CDR3 has 16 residues. V lost 6 bases to trimming and J lost 6 bases; unmatched junction nucleotides: 12. The chain's CDR3 is CASSGRGAGGSNEQFF. The CDR3 DNA is TGTGCCAGCAGCGGGCGGGGAGCGGGGGGCTCCAATGAGCAGTTCTTC.

J is TRBJ2-4 and V is TRBV7-2; 10 bases are a match to TRBD1. V was clipped by 6 bases and J by 0 bases; unmatched bases: 5. The CDR3 contains 16 residues. Germline V lookup: CDR1 SGHTA, CDR2 FQGNSA. CDR3 DNA: TGTGCCAGCAGTAACGACAGGGGGCGAGCCAAAAACATTCAGTACTTC. It translates to CASSNDRGRAKNIQYF.

The chain employs TRBV19 and TRBJ2-1, with 8 bases that match TRBD1. Germline V gene sequence: CDR1 LNHDA, CDR2 SQIVND (reference sequence). The CDR3 runs to 16 residues. The V segment lost 6 bases and the J segment 6 bases; nucleotides outside the gene matches: 13. Here the CDR3 reads CASSSLQGARGNEQFF. As DNA, the CDR3 is TGTGCCAGTAGCTCTCTCCAGGGGGCGCGGGGCAATGAGCAGTTCTTC.

The rearrangement uses TRBV5-1 and TRBJ2-1; 9 bases are shared with TRBD2. The junction had 3 bases not matched to a gene; V was cut back by 5 bases and J by 0 bases. This CDR3 has 15 amino acids. The V gene's germline CDR1 is SGHRS and CDR2 YFSETQ. CDR3: CASSYSGSSYNEQFF. DNA of the CDR3: TGCGCCAGCAGTTATAGCGGGAGCTCCTACAATGAGCAGTTCTTC.

CDR3 residues: CASSLSQRYRPQHF. The CDR3 nucleotides read TGTGCCAGCAGTTTAAGCCAGCGGTATCGGCCCCAGCATTTT. The chain joins TRBV28 to TRBJ1-5; no clear D. The V gene lost 2 bases and the J gene lost 9 bases, with 14 bases spanning the gap. This CDR3 has 14 amino acids. Germline CDR1 reads MDHEN; CDR2 reads SYDVKM.

J is TRBJ2-1 and V is TRBV2; the D gene is possibly TRBD2 (5 bases). The germline gives CDR1 SNHLY, CDR2 FYNNEI. V was pared by 3 bases and J by 7 bases, with 16 bases between. This CDR3 contains 15 residues. The CDR3 coding sequence is TGTGCCAGCAGTGAGGACTCTCTTAATGGAAATGAGCAGTTCTTC. Protein product: CASSEDSLNGNEQFF.

V usage is TRBV29-1 and J usage is TRBJ2-3, with 9 bases aligning to TRBD2. The CDR3 is made up of 13 amino acids. Losses at the gene ends were 4 bases for V and 5 bases for J; bases not matched to a gene: 4. Germline V CDR1 and CDR2: SQVTM, ANQGSEA. The CDR3 is CSVVASGKDTQYF. The CDR3 DNA sequence: TGCAGCGTTGTGGCTAGCGGGAAAGATACGCAGTATTTT.

This chain connects TRBV6-4 to TRBJ2-3; TRBD1 aligns across 9 bases. The ends lost 6 bases at V and 3 bases at J; junction bases unmatched: 16. From germline, CDR1 is MRHNA and CDR2 SNTAGT. This CDR3 region has 18 residues. The CDR3: CASSLEPQQGAGTDTQYF. The CDR3 nucleotides are TGTGCCAGCAGCCTAGAACCCCAACAGGGGGCCGGGACAGATACGCAGTATTTT.